Sequencing of this T cell receptor (beta chain) was carried out in a study of T cells in Graves' hyperthyroidism and ophthalmopathy. Notes on the study in general: In validation, the model predicted ophthalmopathy. These predictions came a median 6.5 months before onset.

This CDR3 contains 13 residues. Germline CDR1 is MDHEN and CDR2 is SYDVKM. V lost 6 bases to trimming and J lost 1 base, with 9 bases between them. It was RNA transcripts that yielded the amplified TCR beta CDR3 regions. RT-PCR in the first round (using the HTBI primer set) targeted the TCR CDR3. TCRdb re-derived calls from the multiplex PCR reads in MiXCR, one entry per CDR3 protein. The repertoire includes about 510,000 distinct CDR3 sequences, about 15% of them detected once, and approximately 14% sits in the top ten. Patients between 18 and 65 years old had hyperthyroidism, newly diagnosed and lasting under 2 months. It was uncontrolled infection, other autoimmune disease, pregnancy or lactation that excluded patients. Clinical symptoms, serum thyroxine, TRAb, thyroid ultrasound and orbital computed tomography established diagnosis. This clonotype showed up many times. The antigen remains unidentified.

The V and J genes are TRBV28 and TRBJ1-1, with D maybe TRBD1 (5 bases). This sequence originates from a woman aged 40 to 55 with Graves' hyperthyroidism. Sequenced: blood. CDR3 DNA: TGTGCCAGCAGAACTACAGGGAACACTGAAGCTTTCTTT. This translates into CASRTTGNTEAFF.